This T cell receptor (beta chain) was identified in a study of blood T cells in healthy people across ages. About this clonotype itself: As yet, its antigen is unknown.

A sample-barcoded 5' primer and a J-beta primer mix were used in a second PCR of roughly 7 to 11 cycles. TCRdb passed the 5' RACE reads through MiXCR, listing each CDR3 protein once. Of about 2 million distinct CDR3 sequences detected, 40% to 55% appear once; the ten largest clones hold over 2%. This CDR3 comprises 14 residues. CDR1 and CDR2 (germline): SEHNR, FQNEAQ (reference sequence). The V gene end was trimmed by 4 bases and the J gene end by 10 bases; junction bases not matched to a gene: 11. Findings and caveats of the study: Higher diversity and more naive CD4+ cells were features of long-lived donors, compared to aged donors. For the donors, CMV status was unknown and possibly confounded expanded clonotype changes.

The chain carries TRBV7-9 and TRBJ2-7; 9 nucleotides match TRBD1. The sample consisted of blood. The receptor was isolated from a woman aged 40 to 55 in good health. The CDR3 sequence is CASSSPGQGGSQYF. CDR3 coding DNA: TGTGCCAGCAGCTCTCCGGGACAGGGTGGGTCCCAGTACTTC.